The clone carrying this T cell receptor (beta chain) was counted ten times or more. The V and J ends lost 5 bases and 6 bases, in that order; junction bases with no gene match: 3. The germline CDR1 and CDR2 sequences are MNHEY and SMNVEV (reference sequence). The CDR3 totals 14 residues. This record comes from a study of early T cells in non-severe SARS-CoV-2 infection. Using its own MiXCR run on the 5' RACE reads, TCRdb lists one record per CDR3 protein. In the table there are around 27,000 distinct CDR3 sequences, about 5.8% of which are singletons. The sequenced material came from whole blood. The sequence was obtained from an adult who was a healthcare worker with PCR-confirmed SARS-CoV-2 infection or an uninfected control (not recorded which). J is TRBJ1-5 and V is TRBV27; 11 bases fit TRBD1. The CDR3 DNA is TGTGCCAGCAGTGGGACAGGGGGTTTTCAGCCCCAGCATTTT. The encoded protein is CASSGTGGFQPQHF.